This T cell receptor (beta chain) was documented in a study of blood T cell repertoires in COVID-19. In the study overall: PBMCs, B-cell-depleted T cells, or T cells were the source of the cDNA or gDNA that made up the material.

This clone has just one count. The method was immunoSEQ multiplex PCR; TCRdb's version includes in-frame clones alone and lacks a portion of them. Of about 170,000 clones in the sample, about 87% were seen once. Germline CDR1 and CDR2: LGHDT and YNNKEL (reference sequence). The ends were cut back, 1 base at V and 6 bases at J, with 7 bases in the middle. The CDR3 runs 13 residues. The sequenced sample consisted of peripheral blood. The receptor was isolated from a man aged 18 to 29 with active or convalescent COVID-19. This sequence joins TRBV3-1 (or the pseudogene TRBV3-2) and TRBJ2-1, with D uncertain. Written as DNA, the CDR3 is TGTGCCAGCAGCCAAGGAGCGAGCAATGAGCAGTTCTTC. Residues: CASSQGASNEQFF.